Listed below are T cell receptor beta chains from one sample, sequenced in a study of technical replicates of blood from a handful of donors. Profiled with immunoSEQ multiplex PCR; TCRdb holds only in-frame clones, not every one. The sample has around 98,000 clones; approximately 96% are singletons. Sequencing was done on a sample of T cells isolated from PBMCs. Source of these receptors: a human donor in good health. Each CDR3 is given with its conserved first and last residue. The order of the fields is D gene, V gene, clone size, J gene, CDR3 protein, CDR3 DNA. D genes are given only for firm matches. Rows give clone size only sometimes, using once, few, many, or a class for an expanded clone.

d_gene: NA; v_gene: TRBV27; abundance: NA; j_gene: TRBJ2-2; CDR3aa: CASSLGTRRAHTGELFF; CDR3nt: TGTGCCAGCAGTTTGGGTACGAGGAGGGCCCACACCGGGGAGCTGTTTTTT
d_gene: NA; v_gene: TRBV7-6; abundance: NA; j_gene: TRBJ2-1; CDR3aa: CASSYPGLTINTEQFF; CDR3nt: TGTGCCAGCAGTTACCCGGGACTCACAATAAACACTGAGCAGTTCTTC
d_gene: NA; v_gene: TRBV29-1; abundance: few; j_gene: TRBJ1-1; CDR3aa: CSANELTGEAFF; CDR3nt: TGCAGCGCAAATGAACTTACAGGCGAAGCTTTCTTT
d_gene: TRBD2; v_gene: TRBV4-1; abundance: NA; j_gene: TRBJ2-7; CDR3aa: CASSQPTSGRFYEQYF; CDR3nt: TGCGCCAGCAGCCAACCTACTAGCGGGAGATTCTACGAGCAGTACTTC
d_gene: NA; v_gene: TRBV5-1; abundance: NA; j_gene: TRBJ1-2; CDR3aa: CASSLGRGNSYGYTF; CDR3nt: TGCGCCAGCAGCTTGGGAAGGGGGAATTCCTATGGCTACACCTTC
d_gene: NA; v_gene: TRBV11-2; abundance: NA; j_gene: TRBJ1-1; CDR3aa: CASSLDSPGTFF; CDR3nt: TGTGCCAGCAGCTTAGATTCCCCAGGGACTTTCTTT
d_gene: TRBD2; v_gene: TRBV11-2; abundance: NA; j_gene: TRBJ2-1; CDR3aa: CASRRLAPYNEQFF; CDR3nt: TGTGCCAGCAGGCGACTAGCTCCTTACAATGAGCAGTTCTTC
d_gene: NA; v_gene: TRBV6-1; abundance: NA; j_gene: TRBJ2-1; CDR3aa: CASSEIKSSYNEQFF; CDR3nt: TGTGCCAGCAGCGAGATCAAGAGCTCCTACAATGAGCAGTTCTTC
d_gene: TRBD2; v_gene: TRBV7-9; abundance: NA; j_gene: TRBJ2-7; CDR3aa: CASSLPTGLAASYEQYF; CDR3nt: TGTGCCAGCAGCTTACCGACCGGACTAGCGGCCTCCTACGAGCAGTACTTC
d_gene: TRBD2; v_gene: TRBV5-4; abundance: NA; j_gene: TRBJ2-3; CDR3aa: CASSSRLAGGPDTQYF; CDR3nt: TGTGCCAGCAGCTCACGACTAGCGGGGGGACCAGATACGCAGTATTTT
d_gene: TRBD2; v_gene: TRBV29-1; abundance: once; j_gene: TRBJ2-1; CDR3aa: CSVITSGHYNEQFF; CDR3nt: TGCAGCGTCATCACTAGCGGCCACTACAATGAGCAGTTCTTC
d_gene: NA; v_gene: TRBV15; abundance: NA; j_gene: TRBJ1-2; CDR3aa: CATSRDKEDPYGYTF; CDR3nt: TGTGCCACCAGCAGAGATAAGGAGGATCCCTATGGCTACACCTTC
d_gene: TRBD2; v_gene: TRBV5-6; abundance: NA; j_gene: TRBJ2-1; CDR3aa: CASTTSAYNEQFF; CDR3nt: TGTGCCAGCACGACTAGCGCCTACAATGAGCAGTTCTTC
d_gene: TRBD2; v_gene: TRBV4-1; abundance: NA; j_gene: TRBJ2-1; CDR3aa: CASNERGLNNEQFF; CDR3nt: TGCGCCAGCAATGAGCGGGGGTTGAACAATGAGCAGTTCTTC
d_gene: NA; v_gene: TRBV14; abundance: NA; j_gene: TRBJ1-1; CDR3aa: CASSLSPGNTEAFF; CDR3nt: TGTGCCAGCAGCCTAAGCCCGGGGAACACTGAAGCTTTCTTT
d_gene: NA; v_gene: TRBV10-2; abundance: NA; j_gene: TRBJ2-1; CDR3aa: CASGQKSYNEQFF; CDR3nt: TGCGCCAGCGGACAGAAATCCTACAATGAGCAGTTCTTC
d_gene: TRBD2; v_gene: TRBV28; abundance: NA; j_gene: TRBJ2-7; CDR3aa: CASSLQAGGIDEQYF; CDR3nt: TGTGCCAGCAGTTTACAGGCGGGAGGGATCGACGAGCAGTACTTC
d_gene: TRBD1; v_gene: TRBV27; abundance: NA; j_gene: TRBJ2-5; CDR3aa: CASSLFGTAETQYF; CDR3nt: TGTGCCAGCAGTTTATTCGGGACAGCAGAGACCCAGTACTTC
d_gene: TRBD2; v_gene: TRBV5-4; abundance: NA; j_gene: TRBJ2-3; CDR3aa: CASSFGGSGGNTQYF; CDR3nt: TGTGCCAGCAGCTTTGGGGGGAGCGGGGGGAATACGCAGTATTTT
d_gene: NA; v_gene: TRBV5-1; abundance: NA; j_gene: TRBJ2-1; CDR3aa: CASSLGSGSYNEQFF; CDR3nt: TGCGCCAGCAGCTTGGGGTCGGGGAGCTACAATGAGCAGTTCTTC
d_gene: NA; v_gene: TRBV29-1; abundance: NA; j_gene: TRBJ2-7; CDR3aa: CSVVPQATYEQYF; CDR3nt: TGCAGCGTTGTCCCGCAGGCCACCTACGAGCAGTACTTC
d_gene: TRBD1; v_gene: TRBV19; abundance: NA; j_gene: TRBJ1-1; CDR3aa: CASKGGPNTEAFF; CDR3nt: TGTGCCAGTAAAGGGGGCCCGAACACTGAAGCTTTCTTT
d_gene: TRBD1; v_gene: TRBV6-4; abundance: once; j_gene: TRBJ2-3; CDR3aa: CASSIQGATDTQYF; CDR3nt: TGTGCCAGCAGTATACAGGGGGCAACAGATACGCAGTATTTT
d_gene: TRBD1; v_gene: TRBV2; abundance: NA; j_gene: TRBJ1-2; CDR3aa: CASKTGGSYGYTF; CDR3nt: TGTGCCAGCAAGACAGGGGGCAGCTATGGCTACACCTTC
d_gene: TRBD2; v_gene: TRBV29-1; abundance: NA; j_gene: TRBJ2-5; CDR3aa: CSVRWRERWETQYF; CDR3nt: TGCAGCGTTCGGTGGCGGGAGCGTTGGGAGACCCAGTACTTC
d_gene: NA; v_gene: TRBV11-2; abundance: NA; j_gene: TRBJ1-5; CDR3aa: CASSVGRSNQPQHF; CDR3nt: TGTGCCAGCAGCGTTGGGAGAAGCAATCAGCCCCAGCATTTT
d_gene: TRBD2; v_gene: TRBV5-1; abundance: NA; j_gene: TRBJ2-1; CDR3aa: CASSLGVLAGPYNEQFF; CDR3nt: TGCGCCAGCAGCTTGGGGGTACTAGCGGGACCATACAATGAGCAGTTCTTC
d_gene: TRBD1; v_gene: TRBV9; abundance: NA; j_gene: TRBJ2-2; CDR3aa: CASSVFGTVNTGELFF; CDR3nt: TGTGCCAGCAGCGTTTTTGGGACAGTAAACACCGGGGAGCTGTTTTTT
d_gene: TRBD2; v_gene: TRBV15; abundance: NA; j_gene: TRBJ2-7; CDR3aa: CATSREGRGEQYF; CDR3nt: TGTGCCACCAGCAGAGAGGGGAGGGGCGAGCAGTACTTC
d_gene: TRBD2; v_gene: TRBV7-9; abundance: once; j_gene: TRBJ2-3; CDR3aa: CASRREGPDTQYF; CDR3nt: TGTGCCAGCAGGAGGGAGGGGCCAGATACGCAGTATTTT
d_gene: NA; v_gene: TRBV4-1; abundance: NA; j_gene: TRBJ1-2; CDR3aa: CASSQVTNYGYTF; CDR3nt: TGCGCCAGCAGCCAAGTCACAAACTATGGCTACACCTTC
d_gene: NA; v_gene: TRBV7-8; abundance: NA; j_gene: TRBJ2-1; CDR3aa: CASSAIGSGLSGDEQFF; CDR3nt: TGTGCCAGCAGCGCAATAGGAAGCGGCCTATCTGGGGATGAGCAGTTCTTC
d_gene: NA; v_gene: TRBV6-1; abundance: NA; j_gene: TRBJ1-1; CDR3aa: CASSANTENTEAFF; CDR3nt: TGTGCCAGCAGTGCCAATACAGAGAACACTGAAGCTTTCTTT
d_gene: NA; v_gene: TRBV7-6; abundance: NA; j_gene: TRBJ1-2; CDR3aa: CASSLGSGMKGRLYGYTF; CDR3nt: TGTGCCAGCAGCTTAGGGTCCGGGATGAAGGGGAGGCTTTATGGCTACACCTTC
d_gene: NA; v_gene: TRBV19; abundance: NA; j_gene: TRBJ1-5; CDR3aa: CASSPPGGNQPQHF; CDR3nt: TGTGCCAGTAGTCCACCAGGTGGGAATCAGCCCCAGCATTTT
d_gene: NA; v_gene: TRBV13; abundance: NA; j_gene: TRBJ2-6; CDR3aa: CASSLTSTGANVLTF; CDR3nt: TGTGCCAGCAGCTTGACTTCCACCGGGGCCAACGTCCTGACTTTC
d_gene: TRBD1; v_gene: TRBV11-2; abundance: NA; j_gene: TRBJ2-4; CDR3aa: CASRPRTGVDIQYF; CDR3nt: TGTGCCAGCAGGCCAAGGACAGGGGTGGACATTCAGTACTTC
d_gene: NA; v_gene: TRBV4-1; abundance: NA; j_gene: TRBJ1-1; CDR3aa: CASSQVTGVAEAFF; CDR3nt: TGCGCCAGCAGCCAAGTTACGGGGGTGGCTGAAGCTTTCTTT
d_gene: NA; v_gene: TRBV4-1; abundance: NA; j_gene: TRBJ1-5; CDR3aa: CASSQNVLRGWNQPQHF; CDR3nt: TGCGCCAGCAGCCAAAATGTGCTGAGAGGGTGGAATCAGCCCCAGCATTTT
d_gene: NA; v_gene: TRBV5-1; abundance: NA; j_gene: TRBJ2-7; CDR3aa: CASSPILAPGGEQYF; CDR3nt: TGCGCCAGCAGCCCTATCCTAGCGCCAGGGGGGGAGCAGTACTTC
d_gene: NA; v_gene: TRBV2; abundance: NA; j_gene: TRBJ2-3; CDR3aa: CASSASAGGRGDTQYF; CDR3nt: TGTGCCAGCAGTGCATCCGCAGGGGGGCGAGGAGATACGCAGTATTTT
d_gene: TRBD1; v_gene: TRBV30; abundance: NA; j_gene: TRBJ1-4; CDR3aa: CAWSVHGGGGNEKLFF; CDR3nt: TGTGCCTGGAGTGTACACGGAGGGGGCGGTAATGAAAAACTGTTTTTT
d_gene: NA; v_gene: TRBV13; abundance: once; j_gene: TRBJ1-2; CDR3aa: CASSLTHNRQDPHGYTF; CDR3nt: TGTGCCAGCAGCTTAACTCACAACCGACAGGATCCCCATGGCTACACCTTC
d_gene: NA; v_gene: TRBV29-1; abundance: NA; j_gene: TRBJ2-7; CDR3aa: CSVDPNGGEQYF; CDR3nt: TGCAGCGTTGACCCTAACGGCGGCGAGCAGTACTTC
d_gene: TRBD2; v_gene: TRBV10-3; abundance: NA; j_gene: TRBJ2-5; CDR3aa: CAISRLPGLVNQETQYF; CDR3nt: TGTGCCATCAGCCGATTACCGGGACTAGTCAATCAAGAGACCCAGTACTTC
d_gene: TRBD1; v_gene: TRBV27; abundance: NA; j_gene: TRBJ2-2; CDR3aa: CASSSLGGQGPTGELFF; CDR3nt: TGTGCCAGCAGCTCTCTTGGGGGACAGGGACCCACCGGGGAGCTGTTTTTT